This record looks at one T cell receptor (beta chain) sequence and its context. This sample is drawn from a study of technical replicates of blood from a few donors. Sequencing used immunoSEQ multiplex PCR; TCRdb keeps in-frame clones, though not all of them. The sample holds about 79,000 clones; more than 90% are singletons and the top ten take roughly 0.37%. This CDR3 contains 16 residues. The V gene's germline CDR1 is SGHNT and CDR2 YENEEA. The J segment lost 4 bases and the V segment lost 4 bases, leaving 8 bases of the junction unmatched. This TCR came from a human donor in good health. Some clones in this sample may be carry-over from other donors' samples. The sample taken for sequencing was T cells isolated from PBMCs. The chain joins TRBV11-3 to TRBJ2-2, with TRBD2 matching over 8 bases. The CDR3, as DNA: TGTGCCAGCAGCTCTCGGGAGGGGACCCTCACCGGGGAGCTGTTTTTT. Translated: CASSSREGTLTGELFF. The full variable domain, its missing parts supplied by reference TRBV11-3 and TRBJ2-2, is EAGVVQSPRYKIIEKKQPVAFWCNPISGHNTLYWYLQNLGQGPELLIRYENEEAVDDSQLPKDRFSAERLKGVDSTLKIQPAELGDSAVYLCASSSREGTLTGELFFGEGSRLTVL.